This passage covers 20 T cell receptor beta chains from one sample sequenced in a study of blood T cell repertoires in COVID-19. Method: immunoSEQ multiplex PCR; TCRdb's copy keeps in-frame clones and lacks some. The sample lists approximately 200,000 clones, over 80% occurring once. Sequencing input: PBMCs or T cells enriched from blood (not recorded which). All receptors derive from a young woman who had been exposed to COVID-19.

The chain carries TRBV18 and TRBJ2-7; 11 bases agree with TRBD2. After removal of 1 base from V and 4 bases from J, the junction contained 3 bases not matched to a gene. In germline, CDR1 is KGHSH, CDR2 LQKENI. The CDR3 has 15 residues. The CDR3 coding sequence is TGTGCCAGCTCACCACGCACTAGCGGGAGTTACGAGCAGTACTTC. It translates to CASSPRTSGSYEQYF.

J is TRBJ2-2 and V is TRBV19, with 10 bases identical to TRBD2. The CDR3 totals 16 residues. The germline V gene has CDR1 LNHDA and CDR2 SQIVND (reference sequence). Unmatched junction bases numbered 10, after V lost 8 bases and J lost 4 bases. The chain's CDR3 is CASSSSGRAGTGELFF. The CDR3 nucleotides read TGTGCCAGTTCGTCCAGCGGGAGGGCGGGCACCGGGGAGCTGTTTTTT.

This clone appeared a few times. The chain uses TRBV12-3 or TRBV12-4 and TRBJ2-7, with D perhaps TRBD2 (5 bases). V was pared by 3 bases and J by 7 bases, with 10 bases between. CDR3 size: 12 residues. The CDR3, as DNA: TGTGCCAGCAGTTTTATAGCGAGGGAGCAGTACTTC. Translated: CASSFIAREQYF.

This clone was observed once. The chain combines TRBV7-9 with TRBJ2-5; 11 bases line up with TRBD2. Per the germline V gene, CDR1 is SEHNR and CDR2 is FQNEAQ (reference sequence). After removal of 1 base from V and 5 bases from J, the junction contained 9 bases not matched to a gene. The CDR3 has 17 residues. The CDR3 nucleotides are TGTGCCAGCAGCTTAGGGCTAGCGGGAGGCGAGGAGGAGACCCAGTACTTC. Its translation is CASSLGLAGGEEETQYF.

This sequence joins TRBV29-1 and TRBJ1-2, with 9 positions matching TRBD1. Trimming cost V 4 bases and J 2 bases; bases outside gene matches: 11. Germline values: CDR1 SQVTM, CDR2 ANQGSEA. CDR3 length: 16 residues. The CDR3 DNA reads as TGCAGCGTTGTCCGTCCGGGACAGGGTTCCAACTATGGCTACACCTTC. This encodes CSVVRPGQGSNYGYTF.

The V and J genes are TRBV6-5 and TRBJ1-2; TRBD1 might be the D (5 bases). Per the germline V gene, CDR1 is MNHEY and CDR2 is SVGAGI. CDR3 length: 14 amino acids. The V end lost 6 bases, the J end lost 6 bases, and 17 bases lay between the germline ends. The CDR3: CASRTLQGVDGYTF. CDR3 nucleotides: TGTGCCAGCAGGACCCTTCAGGGTGTCGATGGCTACACCTTC.

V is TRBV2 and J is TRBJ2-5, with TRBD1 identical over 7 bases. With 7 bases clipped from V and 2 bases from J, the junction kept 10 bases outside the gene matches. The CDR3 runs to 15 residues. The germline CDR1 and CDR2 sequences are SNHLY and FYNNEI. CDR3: CASNTIGTVQETQYF. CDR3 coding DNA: TGTGCCAGCAATACCATCGGGACAGTACAAGAGACCCAGTACTTC. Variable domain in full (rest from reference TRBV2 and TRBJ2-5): EPEVTQTPSHQVTQMGQEVILRCVPISNHLYFYWYRQILGQKVEFLVSFYNNEISEKSEIFDDQFSVERPDGSNFTLKIRSTKLEDSAMYFCASNTIGTVQETQYFGPGTRLLVL.

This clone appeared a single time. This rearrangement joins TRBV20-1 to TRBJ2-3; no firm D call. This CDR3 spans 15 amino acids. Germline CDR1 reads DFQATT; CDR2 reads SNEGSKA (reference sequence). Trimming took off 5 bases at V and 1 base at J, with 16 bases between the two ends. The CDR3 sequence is CSAGVNLAGTDTQYF. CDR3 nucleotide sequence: TGCAGTGCTGGTGTCAACTTAGCCGGCACAGATACGCAGTATTTT.

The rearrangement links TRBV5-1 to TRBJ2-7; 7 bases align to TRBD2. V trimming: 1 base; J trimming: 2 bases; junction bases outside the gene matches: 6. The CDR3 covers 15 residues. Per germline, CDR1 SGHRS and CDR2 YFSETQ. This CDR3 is CASSLWERGTYEQYF. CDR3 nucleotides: TGCGCCAGCAGCTTGTGGGAGCGGGGTACCTACGAGCAGTACTTC. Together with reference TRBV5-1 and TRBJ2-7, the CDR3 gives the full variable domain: KAGVTQTPRYLIKTRGQQVTLSCSPISGHRSVSWYQQTPGQGLQFLFEYFSETQRNKGNFPGRFSGRQFSNSRSEMNVSTLELGDSALYLCASSLWERGTYEQYFGPGTRLTVT.

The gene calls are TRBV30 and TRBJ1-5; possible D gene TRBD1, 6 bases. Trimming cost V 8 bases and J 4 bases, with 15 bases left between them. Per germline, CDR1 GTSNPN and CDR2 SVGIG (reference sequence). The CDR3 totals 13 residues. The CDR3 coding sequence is TGTGCCGGGGGGGGGCAGGCTAATCAGCCCCAGCATTTT. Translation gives CAGGGQANQPQHF.

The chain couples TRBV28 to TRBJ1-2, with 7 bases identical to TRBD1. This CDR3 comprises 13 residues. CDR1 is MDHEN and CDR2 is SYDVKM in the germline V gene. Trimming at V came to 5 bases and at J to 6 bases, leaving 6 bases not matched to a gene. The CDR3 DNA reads TGTGCCAGCAGTACAGGGGTGTCGAATGGCTACACCTTC. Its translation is CASSTGVSNGYTF.

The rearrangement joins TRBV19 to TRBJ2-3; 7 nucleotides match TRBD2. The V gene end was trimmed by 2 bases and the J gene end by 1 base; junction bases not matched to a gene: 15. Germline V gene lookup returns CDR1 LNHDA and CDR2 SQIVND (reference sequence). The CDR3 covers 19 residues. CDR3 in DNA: TGTGCCAGTAGTATAATGGGAGGGGCTGGGGGAGTGGGCACAGATACGCAGTATTTT. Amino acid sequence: CASSIMGGAGGVGTDTQYF.

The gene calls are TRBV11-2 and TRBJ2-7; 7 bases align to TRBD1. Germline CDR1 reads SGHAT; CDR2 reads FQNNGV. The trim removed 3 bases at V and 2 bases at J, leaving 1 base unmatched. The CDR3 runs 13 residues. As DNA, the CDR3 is TGTGCCAGCAGCTTCGACAGGGCCTACGAGCAGTACTTC. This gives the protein CASSFDRAYEQYF.

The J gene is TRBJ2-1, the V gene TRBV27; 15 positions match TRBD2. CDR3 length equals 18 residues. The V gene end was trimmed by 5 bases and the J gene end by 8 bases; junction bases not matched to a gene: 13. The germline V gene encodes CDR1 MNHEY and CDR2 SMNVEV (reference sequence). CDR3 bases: TGTGCCAGCAGTCCTTACCATGGACTAGCGGGAGGGCATCATGAGCAGTTCTTC. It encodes CASSPYHGLAGGHHEQFF.

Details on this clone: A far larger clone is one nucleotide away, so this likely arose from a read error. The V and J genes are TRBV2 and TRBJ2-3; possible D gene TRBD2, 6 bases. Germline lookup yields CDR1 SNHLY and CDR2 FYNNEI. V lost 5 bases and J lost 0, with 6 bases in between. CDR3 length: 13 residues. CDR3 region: CASSSGSTDTQYF. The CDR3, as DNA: TGTGCCAGCAGTAGCGGGAGCACAGATACGCAGTATTTT.

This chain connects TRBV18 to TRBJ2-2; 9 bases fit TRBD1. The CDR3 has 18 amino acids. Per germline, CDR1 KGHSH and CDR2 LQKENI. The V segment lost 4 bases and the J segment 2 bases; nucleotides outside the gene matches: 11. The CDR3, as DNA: TGTGCCAGCTCACGACTTCTCGGACAGGGGAGAAACACCGGGGAGCTGTTTTTT. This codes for CASSRLLGQGRNTGELFF.

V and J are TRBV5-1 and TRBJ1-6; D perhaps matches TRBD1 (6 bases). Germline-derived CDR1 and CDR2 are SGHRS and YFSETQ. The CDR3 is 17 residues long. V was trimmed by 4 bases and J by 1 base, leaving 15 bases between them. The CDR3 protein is CASSADSGRSYNSPLHF. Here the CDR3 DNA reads TGCGCCAGCAGCGCGGACAGCGGCAGGTCCTATAATTCACCCCTCCACTTT.

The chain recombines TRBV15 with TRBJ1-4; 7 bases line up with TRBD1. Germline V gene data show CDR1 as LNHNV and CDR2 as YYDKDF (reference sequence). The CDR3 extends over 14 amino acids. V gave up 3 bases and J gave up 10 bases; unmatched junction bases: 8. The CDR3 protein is CATSSGGQNPKLFF. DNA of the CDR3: TGTGCCACCAGCAGTGGGGGACAGAATCCAAAACTGTTTTTT.

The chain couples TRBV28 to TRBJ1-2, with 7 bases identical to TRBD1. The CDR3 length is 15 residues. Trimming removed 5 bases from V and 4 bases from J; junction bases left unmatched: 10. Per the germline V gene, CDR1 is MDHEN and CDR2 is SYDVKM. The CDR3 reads CASSPPTGNAYGYTF. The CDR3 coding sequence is TGTGCCAGCAGTCCCCCGACAGGGAACGCCTATGGCTACACCTTC.

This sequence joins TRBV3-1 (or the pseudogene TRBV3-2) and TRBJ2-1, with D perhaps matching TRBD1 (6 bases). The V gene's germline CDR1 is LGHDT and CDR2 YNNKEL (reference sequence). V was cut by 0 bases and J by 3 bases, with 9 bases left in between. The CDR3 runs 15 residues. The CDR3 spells CASSQDTGYYNEQFF. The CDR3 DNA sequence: TGTGCCAGCAGCCAAGACACAGGGTACTACAATGAGCAGTTCTTC.